This entry features one TCR beta chain sequence. TCRdb's copy holds only in-frame clones and misses some; the assay was immunoSEQ multiplex PCR. The sample includes roughly 170,000 clones, around 90% seen only once; the top ten take 2% to 2.5%. V gave up 2 bases and J gave up 1 base; unmatched junction bases: 5. CDR1 is SGHRS and CDR2 is YFSETQ in the germline V gene. There are 17 residues in the CDR3. These data are taken from a study of control samples from healthy donors and cancer patients. The rearrangement uses TRBV5-1 and TRBJ2-2, with 10 bases fitting TRBD1. The source of this sequence is a woman between 40 and 50 years old in good health. The sequencing input was blood. CDR3 coding DNA: TGCGCCAGCAGCTTTACGTGGACAGGGGGGAACACCGGGGAGCTGTTTTTT. This gives the protein CASSFTWTGGNTGELFF.